This TCR beta chain was identified during a study of somatic mutations in cytotoxic T cells in rheumatoid arthritis. Study conclusions and caveats: It was in rheumatoid arthritis patients, but not in healthy controls, that CD8+ clonality increased with age. Of more than 60 patients, 8 had a largest CD8+ clone that exceeded 20% of CD8+ cells.

Clones were sequenced by immunoSEQ multiplex PCR, and TCRdb holds only the in-frame ones, with some missing. The sample yields approximately 30,000 clones, more than 75% seen once. Trimming cost V 0 bases and J 2 bases; bases outside gene matches: 2. CDR1 is LGHNA, CDR2 YNFKEQ, per germline. The CDR3 sequence is 15 residues long. Comments on this clone: Its antigen remains unknown.

This sequence joins TRBV4-2 and TRBJ2-7, with TRBD1 identical over 9 bases. Sequencing was done on a sample of CD8+ T cells sorted from blood. The clonotype comes from an adult with rheumatoid arthritis. The CDR3 region has the DNA TGTGCCAGCAGCCAAGAAGGGACAGGGACCTACGAGCAGTACTTC. It specifies CASSQEGTGTYEQYF.